The entry below gives a single T cell receptor (beta chain) sequence along with its context. Antigen unknown. TCR beta CDR3 regions were amplified from RNA transcripts. In the first-round RT-PCR of the TCR CDR3, the HTBI primer set was used. Each CDR3 protein is one row after TCRdb ran MiXCR on the multiplex PCR reads. The table lists approximately 500,000 distinct CDR3 sequences, around 46% of them singletons. Germline values: CDR1 DFQATT, CDR2 SNEGSKA (reference sequence). The V segment lost 4 bases and the J segment 4 bases; nucleotides outside the gene matches: 12. CDR3 length: 15 amino acids. This entry belongs to a study of T cells in Graves' hyperthyroidism and ophthalmopathy. Study-level findings and limits: Peripheral blood also featured most of the thyroid clonotypes expanded above 0.001. In simple terms, a model built on 13 V-J features told ophthalmopathy apart from stable hyperthyroidism.

For Graves' hyperthyroidism to be stable, ophthalmopathy could not progress within 18 months. Patients between 18 and 65 years old had hyperthyroidism, newly diagnosed and lasting under 2 months. Sequences were obtained from peripheral blood or thyroid tissue (not recorded which). V usage is TRBV20-1 and J usage is TRBJ1-1, with 7 bases lining up with TRBD1. The clonotype was recovered from a young woman with Graves' hyperthyroidism. The CDR3 spells CSAKQGGGGFTEAFF. CDR3 in DNA: TGCAGTGCTAAACAGGGAGGGGGCGGTTTCACTGAAGCTTTCTTT.